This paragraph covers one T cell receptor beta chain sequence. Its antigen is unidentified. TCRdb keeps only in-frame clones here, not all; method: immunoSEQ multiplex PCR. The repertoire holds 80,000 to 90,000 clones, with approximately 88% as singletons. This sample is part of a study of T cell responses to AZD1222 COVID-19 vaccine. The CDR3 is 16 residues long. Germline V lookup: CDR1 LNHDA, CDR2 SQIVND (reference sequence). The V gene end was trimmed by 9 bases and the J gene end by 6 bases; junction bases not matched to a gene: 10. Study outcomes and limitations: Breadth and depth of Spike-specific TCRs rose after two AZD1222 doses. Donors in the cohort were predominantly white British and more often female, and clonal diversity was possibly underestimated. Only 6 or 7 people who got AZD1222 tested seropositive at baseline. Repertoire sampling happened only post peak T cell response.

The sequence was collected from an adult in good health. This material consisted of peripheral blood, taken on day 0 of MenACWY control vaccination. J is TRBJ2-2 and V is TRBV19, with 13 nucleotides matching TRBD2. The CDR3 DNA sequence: TGTGCCAGGAGGACTAGCGGGAGAAAGTTTCCCGGGGAGCTGTTTTTT. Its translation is CARRTSGRKFPGELFF.